This T cell receptor beta chain was sequenced for a study of shared clonotypes between healthy human individuals. The naive CD8 subset, CD45RO-negative cells positively selected for CCR7, excluded terminally differentiated effector memory CD45RA+ cells. This CDR3 spans 15 amino acids. The V segment lost 2 bases and the J segment 2 bases; nucleotides outside the gene matches: 3. Germline CDR1 is SGHRS and CDR2 is YFSETQ. Some clones are missing from TCRdb's copy, which holds only in-frame ones; the method was immunoSEQ multiplex PCR. The sample includes about 680,000 clones, about 91% seen only once; the top ten take nearly 25%.

V usage is TRBV5-1 and J usage is TRBJ1-3; 8 bases are shared with TRBD1. Sequencing input: naive CD8+ T cells sorted from blood. This clonotype originated in a young man in good health. The CDR3 DNA reads TGCGCCAGCAGCTTAACAGGGGGAACTGGAAACACCATATATTTT. Translation: CASSLTGGTGNTIYF.